The rows below give T cell receptor beta chains drawn from one sample of a study of blood T cell repertoires in COVID-19. The repertoire was sequenced with immunoSEQ multiplex PCR; TCRdb's copy has only in-frame clones and lacks some. The sample consists of about 68,000 clones, roughly 85% of them appearing once. Sample: peripheral blood. All receptors derive from a man over 45 with acute or convalescent COVID-19. The CDR3 runs from the conserved cysteine through the conserved F or W. A D gene is named only where the DNA matches it firmly.

v_gene: TRBV7-8; d_gene: NA; j_gene: TRBJ2-2; CDR3aa: CASRWDFNTGELFF
v_gene: TRBV18; d_gene: NA; j_gene: TRBJ1-1; CDR3aa: CASSLGLDTEAFF
v_gene: TRBV4-2; d_gene: TRBD2; j_gene: TRBJ2-3; CDR3aa: CASSRIKSAGGVDTQYF
v_gene: TRBV25-1; d_gene: TRBD1; j_gene: TRBJ2-1; CDR3aa: CASSNQGASRYNEQFF
v_gene: TRBV6-5; d_gene: NA; j_gene: TRBJ1-5; CDR3aa: CASMFSEGQPQHF
v_gene: TRBV12-3/TRBV12-4; d_gene: NA; j_gene: TRBJ1-2; CDR3aa: CASSHRSHGYTF
v_gene: TRBV5-4; d_gene: TRBD1; j_gene: TRBJ1-2; CDR3aa: CASSLGPGQGTLLHYGYTF
v_gene: TRBV19; d_gene: NA; j_gene: TRBJ2-1; CDR3aa: CASSIRGYNEQFF
v_gene: TRBV5-1; d_gene: TRBD2; j_gene: TRBJ2-5; CDR3aa: CASSTSLAGVLETQYF
v_gene: TRBV29-1; d_gene: NA; j_gene: TRBJ1-2; CDR3aa: CSVGQSFYGYTF
v_gene: TRBV7-8; d_gene: TRBD2; j_gene: TRBJ2-3; CDR3aa: CASSLIAGGQNTDTQYF
v_gene: TRBV7-9; d_gene: TRBD2; j_gene: TRBJ2-1; CDR3aa: CASSLKAGTSGENEQFF
v_gene: TRBV5-1; d_gene: NA; j_gene: TRBJ1-4; CDR3aa: CASSPLSTPRDEKLFF
v_gene: TRBV21-1; d_gene: NA; j_gene: TRBJ1-2; CDR3aa: CASRGYKAAIYGYTF
v_gene: TRBV7-6; d_gene: TRBD2; j_gene: TRBJ2-1; CDR3aa: CASSLVAPSGGDYNEQFF
v_gene: TRBV28; d_gene: TRBD2; j_gene: TRBJ2-1; CDR3aa: CASRTLAGGSNEQFF
v_gene: TRBV2; d_gene: TRBD2; j_gene: TRBJ2-5; CDR3aa: CASGLAGQETQYF
v_gene: TRBV3-1/TRBV3-2; d_gene: NA; j_gene: TRBJ2-7; CDR3aa: CASSQDSTETTYEQYF
v_gene: TRBV6-6; d_gene: NA; j_gene: TRBJ2-1; CDR3aa: CASMGGSYNEQFF
v_gene: TRBV5-1; d_gene: NA; j_gene: TRBJ2-1; CDR3aa: CASSLGYRGGDEQFF
v_gene: TRBV6-6; d_gene: TRBD1; j_gene: TRBJ1-5; CDR3aa: CASSKQGGDQPQHF
v_gene: TRBV19; d_gene: TRBD2; j_gene: TRBJ2-1; CDR3aa: CASSVNGGAHNEQFF
v_gene: TRBV5-1; d_gene: TRBD1; j_gene: TRBJ1-2; CDR3aa: CASRSGDSVPTGYGYTF
v_gene: TRBV11-2; d_gene: NA; j_gene: TRBJ1-1; CDR3aa: CASSLRGARDTEAFF
v_gene: TRBV2; d_gene: TRBD1; j_gene: TRBJ2-3; CDR3aa: CASSAGQGSTDTQYF
v_gene: TRBV2; d_gene: NA; j_gene: TRBJ2-3; CDR3aa: CASSPQGRDTQYF
v_gene: TRBV29-1; d_gene: TRBD2; j_gene: TRBJ2-3; CDR3aa: CSVEGLAGELDTQYF
v_gene: TRBV4-1; d_gene: NA; j_gene: TRBJ1-4; CDR3aa: CASSQAPQGGNEKLFF
v_gene: TRBV11-2; d_gene: TRBD1; j_gene: TRBJ2-5; CDR3aa: CASSLYGDRGETQYF
v_gene: TRBV11-2; d_gene: NA; j_gene: TRBJ2-1; CDR3aa: CASSLDSSYNEQFF
v_gene: TRBV5-1; d_gene: TRBD1; j_gene: TRBJ1-5; CDR3aa: CASSLRGGPNQPQHF